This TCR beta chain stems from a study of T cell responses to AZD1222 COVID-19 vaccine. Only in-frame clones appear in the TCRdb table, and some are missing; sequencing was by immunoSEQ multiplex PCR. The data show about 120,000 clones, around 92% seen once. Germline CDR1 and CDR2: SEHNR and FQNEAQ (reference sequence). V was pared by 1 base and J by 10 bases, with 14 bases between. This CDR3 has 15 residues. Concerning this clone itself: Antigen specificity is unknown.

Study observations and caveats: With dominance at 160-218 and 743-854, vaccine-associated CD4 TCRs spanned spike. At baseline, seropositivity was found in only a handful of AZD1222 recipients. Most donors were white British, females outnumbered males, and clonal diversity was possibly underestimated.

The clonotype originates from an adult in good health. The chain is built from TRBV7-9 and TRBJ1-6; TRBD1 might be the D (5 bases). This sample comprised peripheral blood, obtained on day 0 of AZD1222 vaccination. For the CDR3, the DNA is TGTGCCAGCAGCTTAGATGGGCCAGGGCCATCACCCCTCCACTTT. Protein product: CASSLDGPGPSPLHF.